This paragraph covers one T cell receptor beta chain sequence. What it binds is unknown. Trimming stripped 10 bases from V and 0 bases from J, with 12 bases between. Per the germline V gene, CDR1 is MNHEY and CDR2 is SMNVEV (reference sequence). This CDR3 has 13 amino acids. The entry originates in a study of blood T cells in healthy people across ages. Primers used in a second PCR of about 7 to 11 cycles were a sample-barcoded 5' primer and a J-beta primer mix. TCRdb reprocessed the 5' RACE reads with MiXCR, giving one entry per CDR3 protein. The sample shows 800,000 to 950,000 distinct CDR3 sequences, about 28% of them seen only once. Notes on the study in general: Naive T cell percentage strongly correlated with TCR beta diversity. Higher diversity, along with more naive CD4+ cells, distinguished long-lived donors from aged donors.

Around 9.5 milliliters of peripheral blood were drawn from each donor. These records were also assigned to another study, of T cells of mothers and their children.

The chain is built from TRBV27 and TRBJ1-1, with D unresolved. The TCR sequence derives from a woman between 40 and 55 years old in good health. The sample consisted of blood. The CDR3 DNA reads as TGTGCCACCCGCTCCGTCCTGAACACTGAAGCTTTCTTT. It encodes CATRSVLNTEAFF.